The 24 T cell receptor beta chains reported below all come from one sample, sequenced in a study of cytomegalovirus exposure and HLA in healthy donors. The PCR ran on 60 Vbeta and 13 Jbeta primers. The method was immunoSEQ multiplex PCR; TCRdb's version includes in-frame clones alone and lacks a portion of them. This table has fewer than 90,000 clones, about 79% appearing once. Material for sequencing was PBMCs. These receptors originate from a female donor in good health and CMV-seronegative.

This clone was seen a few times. CDR3 residues: CASSGLAGAFQETQYF. DNA for the CDR3: TGTGCCAGCAGTGGGCTAGCGGGGGCGTTCCAAGAGACCCAGTACTTC. The chain uses TRBV27 and TRBJ2-5; 10 bases map to TRBD2. Germline CDR1 MNHEY, CDR2 SMNVEV (reference sequence). This CDR3 is 16 amino acids long. V shed 5 bases and J 1 base; nucleotides not matched to a gene: 7.

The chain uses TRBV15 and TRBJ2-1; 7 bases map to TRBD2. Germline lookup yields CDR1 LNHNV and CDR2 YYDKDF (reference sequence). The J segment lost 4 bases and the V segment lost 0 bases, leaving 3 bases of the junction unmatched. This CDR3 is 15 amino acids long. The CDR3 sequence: CATSRETSSYNEQFF. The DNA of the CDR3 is TGTGCCACCAGCAGAGAGACTAGCTCTTACAATGAGCAGTTCTTC.

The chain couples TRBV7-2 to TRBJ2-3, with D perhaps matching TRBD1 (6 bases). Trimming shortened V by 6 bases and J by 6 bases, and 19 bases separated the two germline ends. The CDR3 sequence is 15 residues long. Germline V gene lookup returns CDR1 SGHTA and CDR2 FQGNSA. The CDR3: CASSRTESQGDTQYF. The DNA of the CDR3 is TGTGCCAGCAGTAGAACGGAATCTCAGGGGGATACGCAGTATTTT.

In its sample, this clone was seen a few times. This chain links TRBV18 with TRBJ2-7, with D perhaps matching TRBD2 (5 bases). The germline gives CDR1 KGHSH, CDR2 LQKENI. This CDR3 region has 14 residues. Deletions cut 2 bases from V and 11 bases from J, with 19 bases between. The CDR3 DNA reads TGTGCCAGCTCACCATCCGCGGGCCCTTTGGATAAGTACTTC. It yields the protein CASSPSAGPLDKYF.

DNA of the CDR3: TGCAGCGCTGCAGCGGGGGGGCCCAATGAGCAGTTCTTC. Residues: CSAAAGGPNEQFF. V usage is TRBV29-1 and J usage is TRBJ2-1; 10 nucleotides line up with TRBD2. The germline V gene has CDR1 SQVTM and CDR2 ANQGSEA. CDR3 length: 13 amino acids. With V trimmed by 7 bases and J by 6 bases, 6 bases remained unmatched.

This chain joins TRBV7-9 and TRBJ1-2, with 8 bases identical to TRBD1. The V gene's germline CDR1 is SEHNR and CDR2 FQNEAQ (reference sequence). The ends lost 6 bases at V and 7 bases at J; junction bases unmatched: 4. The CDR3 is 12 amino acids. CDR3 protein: CASRPDRGGYTF. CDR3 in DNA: TGTGCCAGCAGACCCGACAGGGGTGGCTACACCTTC.

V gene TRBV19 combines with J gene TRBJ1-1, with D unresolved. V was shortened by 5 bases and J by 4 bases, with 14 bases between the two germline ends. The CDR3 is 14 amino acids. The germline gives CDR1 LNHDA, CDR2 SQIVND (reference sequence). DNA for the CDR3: TGTGCCAGTAGTGCCGAGACGGGGATCACTGAAGCTTTCTTT. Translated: CASSAETGITEAFF.

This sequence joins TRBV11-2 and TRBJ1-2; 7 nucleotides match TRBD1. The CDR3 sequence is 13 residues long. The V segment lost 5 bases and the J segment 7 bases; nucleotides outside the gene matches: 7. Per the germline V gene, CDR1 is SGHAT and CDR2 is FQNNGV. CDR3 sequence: CASSEDRIFGYTF. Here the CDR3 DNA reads TGTGCCAGCAGCGAGGACAGGATATTTGGCTACACCTTC.

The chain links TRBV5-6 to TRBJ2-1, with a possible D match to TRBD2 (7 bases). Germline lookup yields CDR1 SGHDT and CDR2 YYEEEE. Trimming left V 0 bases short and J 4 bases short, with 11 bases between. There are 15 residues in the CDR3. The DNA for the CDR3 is TGTGCCAGCAGCTTGGGAGGGGGGGCATACAATGAGCAGTTCTTC. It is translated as CASSLGGGAYNEQFF.

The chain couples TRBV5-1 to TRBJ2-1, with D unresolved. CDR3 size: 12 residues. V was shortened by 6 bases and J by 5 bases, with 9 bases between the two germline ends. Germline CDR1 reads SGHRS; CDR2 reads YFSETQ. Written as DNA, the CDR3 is TGCGCCAGCAACGTCGCGGACAATGAGCAGTTCTTC. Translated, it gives CASNVADNEQFF.

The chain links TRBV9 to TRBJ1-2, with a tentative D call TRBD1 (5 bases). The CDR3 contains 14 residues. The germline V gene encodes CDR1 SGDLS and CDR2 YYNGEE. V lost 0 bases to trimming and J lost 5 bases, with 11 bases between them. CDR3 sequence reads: CASSVGDSKYGYTF. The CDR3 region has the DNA TGTGCCAGCAGCGTAGGTGACAGCAAGTATGGCTACACCTTC.

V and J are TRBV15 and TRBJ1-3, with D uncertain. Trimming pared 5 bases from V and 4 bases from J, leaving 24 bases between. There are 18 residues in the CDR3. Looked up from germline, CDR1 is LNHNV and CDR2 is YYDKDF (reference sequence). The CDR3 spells CATSSARGLTARGNTIYF. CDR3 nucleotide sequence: TGTGCCACCAGCTCCGCTCGAGGGCTAACAGCGCGGGGAAACACCATATATTTT.

The CDR3 DNA sequence: TGTGCCAGCAGGTCCGAGGCGGGAGCCTACGAGCAGTACTTC. Residues: CASRSEAGAYEQYF. V usage is TRBV27 and J usage is TRBJ2-7; the match to TRBD2 covers 7 bases. V was pared by 6 bases and J by 2 bases, with 7 bases of the junction left unmatched. The CDR3 contains 14 residues. The germline V gene encodes CDR1 MNHEY and CDR2 SMNVEV (reference sequence).

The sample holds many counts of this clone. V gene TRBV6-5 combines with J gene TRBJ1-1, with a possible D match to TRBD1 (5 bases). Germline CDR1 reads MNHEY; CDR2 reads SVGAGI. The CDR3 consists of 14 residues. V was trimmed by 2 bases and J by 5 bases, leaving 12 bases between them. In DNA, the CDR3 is TGTGCCAGCAGTTACGGGCAGGGTTGGACTGAAGCTTTCTTT. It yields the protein CASSYGQGWTEAFF.

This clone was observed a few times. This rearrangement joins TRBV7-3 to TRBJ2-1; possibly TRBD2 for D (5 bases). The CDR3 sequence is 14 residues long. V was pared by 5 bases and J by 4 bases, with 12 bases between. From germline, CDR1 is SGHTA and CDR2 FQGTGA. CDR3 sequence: CASSRTEGYNEQFF. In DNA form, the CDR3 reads TGTGCCAGCAGCCGTACAGAGGGATACAATGAGCAGTTCTTC. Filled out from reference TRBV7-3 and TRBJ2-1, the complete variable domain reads GAGVSQTPSNKVTEKGKYVELRCDPISGHTALYWYRQSLGQGPEFLIYFQGTGAADDSGLPNDRFFAVRPEGSVSTLKIQRTERGDSAVYLCASSRTEGYNEQFFGPGTRLTVL.

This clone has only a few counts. The CDR3 DNA is TGTGCCAGCAGCCCAACACAGGGCCGAGAGACCCAGTACTTC. It encodes CASSPTQGRETQYF. The rearrangement uses TRBV4-2 and TRBJ2-5, with a weak D call TRBD1 (6 bases). The V end lost 4 bases, the J end lost 4 bases, and 13 bases lay between the germline ends. CDR1 and CDR2 (germline): LGHNA, YNFKEQ. This CDR3 contains 14 residues.

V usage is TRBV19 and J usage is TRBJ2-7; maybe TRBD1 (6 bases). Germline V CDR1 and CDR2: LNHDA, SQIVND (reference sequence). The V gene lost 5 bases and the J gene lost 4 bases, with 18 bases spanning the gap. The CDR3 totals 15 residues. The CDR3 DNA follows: TGTGCCAGTAGTGGGTGGTTTCGGGACACTTACGAGCAGTACTTC. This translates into CASSGWFRDTYEQYF.

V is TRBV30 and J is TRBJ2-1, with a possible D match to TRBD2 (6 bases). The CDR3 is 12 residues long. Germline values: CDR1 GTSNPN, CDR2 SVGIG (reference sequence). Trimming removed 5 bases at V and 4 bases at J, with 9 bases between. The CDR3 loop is CAWGGSYNEQFF. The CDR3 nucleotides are TGTGCCTGGGGGGGGTCTTACAATGAGCAGTTCTTC.

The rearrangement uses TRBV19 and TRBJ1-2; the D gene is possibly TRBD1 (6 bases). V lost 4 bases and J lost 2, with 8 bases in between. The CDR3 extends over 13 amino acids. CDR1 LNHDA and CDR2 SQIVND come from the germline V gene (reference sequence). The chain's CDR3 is CASSTGANYGYTF. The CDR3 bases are TGTGCCAGTAGTACAGGGGCAAACTATGGCTACACCTTC.

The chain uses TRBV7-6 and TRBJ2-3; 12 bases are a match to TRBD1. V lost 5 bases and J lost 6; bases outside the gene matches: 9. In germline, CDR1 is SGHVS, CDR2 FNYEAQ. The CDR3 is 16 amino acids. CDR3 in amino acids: CASSPSGQGAGDTQYF. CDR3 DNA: TGTGCCAGCAGCCCTTCGGGACAGGGGGCAGGTGATACGCAGTATTTT.

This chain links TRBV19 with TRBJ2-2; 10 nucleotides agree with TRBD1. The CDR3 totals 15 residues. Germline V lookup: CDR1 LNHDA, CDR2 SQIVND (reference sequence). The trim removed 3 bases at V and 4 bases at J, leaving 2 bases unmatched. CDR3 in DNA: TGTGCCAGTAGTATGGGGACAGGGGCCACCGGGGAGCTGTTTTTT. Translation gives CASSMGTGATGELFF.

The CDR3 region is CASQDRGDTEAFF. The CDR3 DNA is TGTGCCAGCCAAGACAGGGGGGACACTGAAGCTTTCTTT. The chain combines TRBV7-9 with TRBJ1-1, with 9 bases fitting TRBD1. Germline CDR1 reads SEHNR; CDR2 reads FQNEAQ (reference sequence). The ends lost 8 bases at V and 3 bases at J; junction bases unmatched: 4. The CDR3 length is 13 residues.

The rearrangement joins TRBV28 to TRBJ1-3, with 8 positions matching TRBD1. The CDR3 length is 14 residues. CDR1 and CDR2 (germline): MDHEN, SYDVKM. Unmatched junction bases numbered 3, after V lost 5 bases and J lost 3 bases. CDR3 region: CASSPGGRGNTIYF. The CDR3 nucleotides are TGTGCCAGCAGTCCAGGGGGCCGTGGAAACACCATATATTTT.

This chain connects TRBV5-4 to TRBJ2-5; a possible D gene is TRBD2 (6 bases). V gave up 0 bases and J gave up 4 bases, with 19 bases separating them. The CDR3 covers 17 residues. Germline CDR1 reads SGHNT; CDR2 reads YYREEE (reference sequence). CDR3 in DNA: TGTGCCAGCAGCTTGGGCGCGGGATCCAGGAACGGAGAGACCCAGTACTTC. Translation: CASSLGAGSRNGETQYF.